Sequencing of this T cell receptor beta chain was carried out in a study of cytomegalovirus exposure and HLA in healthy donors. The study, taken as a whole, reports: In vitro, three CMV-associated chains proved specific for CMV antigens.

In regard to this clone: The antigen remains unidentified.

The V gene end was trimmed by 2 bases and the J gene end by 5 bases; junction bases not matched to a gene: 7. Germline-derived CDR1 and CDR2 are MNHEY and SVGAGI. This CDR3 contains 15 residues. The repertoire was sequenced with immunoSEQ multiplex PCR; TCRdb's copy has only in-frame clones and lacks some. The data hold 250,000 to 300,000 clones, with 90% observed a single time. The donors were in the approximately 130-subject validation cohort, distinct from the approximately 700-subject first cohort. Sequenced input: PBMCs. The chain links TRBV6-5 to TRBJ1-1; 8 positions agree with TRBD1. This receptor was identified in a woman younger than 35 in good health and CMV-seronegative. CDR3 protein: CASSYVTGVGTEAFF. CDR3 nucleotide sequence: TGTGCCAGCAGTTACGTGACAGGGGTCGGGACTGAAGCTTTCTTT.